This is a list of T cell receptor beta chains from one sample in a study of cytomegalovirus exposure and HLA in healthy donors. The table came from immunoSEQ multiplex PCR; TCRdb's copy has only in-frame clones and leaves some out. Of nearly 110,000 clones listed, about 70% were seen once; the top ten hold 0.79%. Sequences were obtained from PBMCs. Receptors originate from a boy aged 5 to 17 in good health and CMV-seronegative. CDR3s leave out the opening cysteine and the closing phenylalanine or tryptophan. Each record gives: CDR3 length, J gene, V gene, CDR3 protein.

14 | TRBJ2-1 | TRBV2 | ASSKQGLAPYNEQF
12 | TRBJ2-1 | TRBV9 | ASSPGLADNEQF
15 | TRBJ2-6 | TRBV5-4 | ASSLAGTGFVANVLT
13 | TRBJ2-7 | TRBV10-1 | ASSESGYPAREQY
10 | TRBJ2-7 | TRBV7-9 | ASSLAASEQY
13 | TRBJ1-2 | TRBV4-1 | ASSQLDRGIGGYT
13 | TRBJ2-7 | TRBV30 | AWSSGQPGTYEQY
11 | TRBJ2-7 | TRBV7-8 | ASSPGTGDEQY
13 | TRBJ2-7 | TRBV7-8 | ASSHDRLFSYEQY
12 | TRBJ2-2 | TRBV30 | ASGGQGAGGELF
13 | TRBJ2-2 | TRBV5-1 | ASSMAGGSTGELF
11 | TRBJ2-7 | TRBV29-1 | SVEEGGPYEQY
12 | TRBJ2-3 | TRBV2 | ASNWDRGTDTQY
12 | TRBJ1-2 | TRBV25-1 | ASSDEPRAGGYT
12 | TRBJ1-2 | TRBV6-5 | ASSYLVGGDGYT